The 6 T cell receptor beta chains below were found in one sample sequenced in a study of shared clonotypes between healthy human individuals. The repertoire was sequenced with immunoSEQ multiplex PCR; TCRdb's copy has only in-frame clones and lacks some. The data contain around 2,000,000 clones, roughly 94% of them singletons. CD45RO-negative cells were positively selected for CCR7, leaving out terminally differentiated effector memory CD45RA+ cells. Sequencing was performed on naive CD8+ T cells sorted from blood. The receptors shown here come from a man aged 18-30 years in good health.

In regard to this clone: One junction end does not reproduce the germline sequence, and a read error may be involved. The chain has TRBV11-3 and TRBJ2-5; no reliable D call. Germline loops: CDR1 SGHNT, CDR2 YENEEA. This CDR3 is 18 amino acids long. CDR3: CTSSQLLLPETSQETQYF. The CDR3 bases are TGTACCAGCAGCCAACTATTACTACCAGAGACCTCTCAAGAGACCCAGTACTTC.

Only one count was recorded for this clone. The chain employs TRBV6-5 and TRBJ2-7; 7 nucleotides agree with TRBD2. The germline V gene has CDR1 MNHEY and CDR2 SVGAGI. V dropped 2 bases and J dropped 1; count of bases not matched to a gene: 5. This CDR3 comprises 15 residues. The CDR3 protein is CASSYGGVTSYEQYF. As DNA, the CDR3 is TGTGCCAGCAGTTACGGGGGGGTAACTTCCTACGAGCAGTACTTC.

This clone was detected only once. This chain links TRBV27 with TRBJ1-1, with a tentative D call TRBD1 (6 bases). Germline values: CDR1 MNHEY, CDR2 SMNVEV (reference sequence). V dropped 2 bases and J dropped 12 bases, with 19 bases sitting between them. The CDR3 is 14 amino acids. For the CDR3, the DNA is TGTGCCAGCAGTTTAATGGGGGGGCCCCCAGTGTCTTTCTTT. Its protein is CASSLMGGPPVSFF.

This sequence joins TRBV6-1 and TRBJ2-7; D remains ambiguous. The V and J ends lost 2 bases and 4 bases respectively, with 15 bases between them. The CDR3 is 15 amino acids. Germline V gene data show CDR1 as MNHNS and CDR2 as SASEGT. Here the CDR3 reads CASSESVLGSYEQYF. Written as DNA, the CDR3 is TGTGCCAGCAGTGAATCCGTTCTGGGCTCTTACGAGCAGTACTTC.

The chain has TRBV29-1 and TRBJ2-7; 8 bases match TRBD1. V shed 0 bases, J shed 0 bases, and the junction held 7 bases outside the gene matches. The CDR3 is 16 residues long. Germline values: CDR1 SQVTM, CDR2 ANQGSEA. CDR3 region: CSVEDLVTGGSYEQYF. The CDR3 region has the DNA TGCAGCGTTGAAGATCTCGTAACAGGGGGCTCCTACGAGCAGTACTTC.

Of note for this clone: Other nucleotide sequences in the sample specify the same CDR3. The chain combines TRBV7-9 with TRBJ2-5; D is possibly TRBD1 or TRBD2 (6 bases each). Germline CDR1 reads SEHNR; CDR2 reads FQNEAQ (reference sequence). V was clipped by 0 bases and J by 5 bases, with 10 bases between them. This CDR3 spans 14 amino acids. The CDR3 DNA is TGTGCCAGCAGCTTAGCAGGGGGGCAGGAGACCCAGTACTTC. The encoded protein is CASSLAGGQETQYF. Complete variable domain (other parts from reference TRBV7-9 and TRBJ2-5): DTGVSQNPRHKITKRGQNVTFRCDPISEHNRLYWYRQTLGQGPEFLTYFQNEAQLEKSRLLSDRFSAERPKGSFSTLEIQRTEQGDSAMYLCASSLAGGQETQYFGPGTRLLVL.